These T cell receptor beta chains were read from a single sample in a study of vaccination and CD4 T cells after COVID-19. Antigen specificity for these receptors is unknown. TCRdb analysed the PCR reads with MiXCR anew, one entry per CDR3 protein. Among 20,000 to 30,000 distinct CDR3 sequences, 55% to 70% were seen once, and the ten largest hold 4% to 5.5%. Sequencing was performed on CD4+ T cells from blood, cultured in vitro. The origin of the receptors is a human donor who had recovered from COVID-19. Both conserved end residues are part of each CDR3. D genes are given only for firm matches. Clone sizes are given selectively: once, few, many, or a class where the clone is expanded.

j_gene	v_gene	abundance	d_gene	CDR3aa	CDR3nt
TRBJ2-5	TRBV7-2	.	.	CASSLGGKGQETQYF	TGTGCCAGCAGCTTAGGGGGGAAGGGGCAAGAGACCCAGTACTTC
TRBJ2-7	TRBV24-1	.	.	CATSDARVFSHEQYF	TGTGCCACCAGTGATGCCAGGGTTTTCTCTCACGAGCAGTACTTC
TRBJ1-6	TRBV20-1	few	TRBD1	CSGVPGQGRSPLHF	TGCAGTGGTGTACCGGGACAGGGGCGGTCACCCCTCCACTTT
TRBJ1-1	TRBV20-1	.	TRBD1	CSARRTGGNTEAFF	TGCAGTGCTAGAAGGACAGGGGGGAACACTGAAGCTTTCTTT
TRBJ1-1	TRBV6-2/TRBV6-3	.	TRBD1	CATAVGQHTEAFF	TGTGCCACCGCCGTGGGACAGCACACTGAAGCTTTCTTT
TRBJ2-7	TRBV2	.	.	CASSVTGYYEQYF	TGTGCCAGCAGTGTTACCGGATACTACGAGCAGTACTTC
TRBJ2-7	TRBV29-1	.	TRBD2	CSAVAGAGEQYF	TGCAGCGCCGTAGCGGGAGCGGGGGAGCAGTACTTC
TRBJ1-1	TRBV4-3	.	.	CASSQNRGMNTEAFF	TGCGCCAGCAGCCAAAACCGGGGCATGAACACTGAAGCTTTCTTT
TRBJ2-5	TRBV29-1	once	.	CSVVRRGRETQYF	TGCAGCGTTGTCCGGAGGGGCCGGGAGACCCAGTACTTC
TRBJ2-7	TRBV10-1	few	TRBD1	CASSDRDRGSEQYF	TGCGCCAGCAGCGACCGGGACAGGGGATCCGAGCAGTACTTC